The text below deals with one TCR beta chain. Its target antigen remains unknown. Libraries were built with the immunoSEQ multiplex PCR assay. The multiplex PCR relied on a mix of 60 forward primers for TCR Vbeta segments and 13 reverse primers for TCR Jbeta segments. The CDR3 region of rearranged TCR beta genes was amplified from genomic DNA with a multiplex PCR assay. The Illumina HiSeq System was used to sequence the amplified TCR beta libraries as 87-base-pair reads. Under the source paper's analysis protocol: Across the 600 to 700 repertoires, a later analysis counted 75 million to 90 million unique TCR beta chains, roughly 11 million of which were shared by at least two donors. To remove PCR and sequencing errors, raw reads were error-corrected and collapsed into unique sequences using a nearest-neighbor algorithm that merged closely related sequences. To assign V, D and J gene segments, CDR3 sequences were aligned to IMGT reference sequences. For a sequence to be retained, a match of at least six nucleotides to both a V gene segment and a J gene segment was required. Rearrangements were classified as productive when the CDR3 lacked stop codons and remained in frame with V and J, and all other rearrangements were classified as non-productive. CDR3 was defined by IMGT convention, running from the second conserved V-encoded cysteine to the conserved J-encoded phenylalanine. The earlier analysis of about 610 of the donors excluded any sequence lacking an unambiguous match to a single V gene segment. In an earlier analysis of 500 to 750 of the donors, V segments were called functional above 56.7% productive rearrangements and were called segregating when the between-donor standard deviation exceeded 5%. A statistical classification framework was built for diagnosing cytomegalovirus status from the catalog of TCR beta chain sequences. In a later analysis, V and J genes were assigned by comparing TCR nucleotide sequences against IMGT/GENE-DB human TR gene sequences. The TCRdist pipeline was used in a later analysis to assign CDR3 sequences and most-parsimonious VDJ recombination scenarios. In a later analysis, each TCR beta chain was defined by its CDR3 amino acid sequence together with its V-gene family, and reads lacking a unique V-gene family were excluded. In a later analysis, 450 to 600 highly shared, low-generation-probability nucleotide sequences were removed to address suspected cross-contamination and a sequencing artifact. In a later analysis, a clonal expansion index was calculated for each public chain from normalized within-repertoire ranks of inferred template counts. In a later analysis, generation probabilities were computed using a VDJ recombination model fitted to out-of-frame rearrangements, and the results were checked against IGoR. In a later analysis, TCR-TCR, TCR-HLA and TCR-CMV co-occurrence was scored with hypergeometric tests, and a repertoire-size bias correction was applied to TCR pairs. To estimate false discovery rates, a later analysis permuted the HLA or CMV assignments 20 times. In a later analysis, co-occurring TCRs were grouped with DBSCAN, and TCRdist sequence similarity was added when clustering was performed within HLA-allele-positive subsets. Co-occurrence clustering excluded repertoires with fewer than 30,000 or more than 120,000 public chains, plus five with anomalous nucleotide sharing. The source is immuneACCESS, and TCRdb retained only in-frame sequences with V and J called. Part of the clones is not carried over; for the studies checked, unresolved V genes explain less than half of this, and the remainder is unexplained. The V and J calls and the clone size are those of that table, but D and trimming were determined from the DNA. The table for this sample lists roughly 220,000 clones. The top ten clonotypes cover roughly 1.1% of the sample.

Trimming takes 5 bases from V and 1 base from J, and the germline ends sit 11 bases apart. The germline V gene (reference sequence) supplies CDR1 SEHNR and CDR2 FQNEAQ. The CDR3 sequence holds 14 residues, the cysteine and phenylalanine included. The retained sequence is limited to the CDR3, 42 bases, with the frame set at the first base. In total, 666 healthy bone marrow donors made up the cohort. At the time of sampling, every cohort member was nominally healthy, though immune exposures that went unrecorded were likely present. The donor tested CMV seropositive, placing the donor among the approximately 290 seropositive members of the cohort. A peripheral blood sample was collected from each donor, and TCR beta sequencing was performed on peripheral blood mononuclear cells. Genomic DNA extraction from the blood cell samples was performed with the Qiagen DNeasy Blood Extraction Kit. The data belong to a study of cytomegalovirus exposure and HLA in healthy donors (dated 2017 in TCRdb). With respect to the entire study: In an earlier analysis of 587 of the donors, 250 to 300 Gb of sequence data and 90 million to 120 million unique TCR beta sequences from about 179 million T cells were reported. An earlier analysis of several hundred of the donors applied high-throughput TCR beta sequencing to assess whether each TCR beta V gene segment acted as functional or pseudogenic. In addition to the first cohort of 666 subjects, a separate validation cohort of 120 different subjects was used. To study patterns of TCR occurrence, a later analysis re-analyzed previously published TCR beta repertoires from 600 to 750 donors and added high-resolution HLA genotyping. Among about 360 genotyped donors of the cohort, an average of approximately 250,000 unique TCR beta nucleotide sequences were sequenced per donor, around 18% of them non-productive. A later genetic analysis used genome-wide SNP genotypes for about 65% of the 666 donors, treating that subset as a discovery cohort. To predict cytomegalovirus infection status, the study brought together high-throughput TCR immunosequencing, statistical association of individual TCRs with disease status, and machine learning. The genetic ancestry cluster associated with self-reported Caucasian donors included about 81% of the 300 to 450 genotyped donors. The study aimed to test whether signatures of past pathogen exposure could be identified by cataloging public T cell receptors. In the later analysis, no new phenotypic data were used to find candidate immune exposures; instead, reliance was placed on TCR beta sequences and their occurrence across donors. About five DR-DQ haplotypes were treated as single units for association and clustering because of strong linkage in the cohort. Donor age, sex, ethnicity and CMV serostatus were collected together with the repertoire data. Using immunosequencing, the study profiled T cell repertoires from 500 to 800 subjects and related those repertoires to cytomegalovirus serostatus. All discovery cohort repertoires had been generated on a single sequencing platform. The number of typed donors differed by locus: about 620-640 for A, B, C, DRB1 and DQB1; 500 to 550 for DQA1; 606 for DPA1; and 400 to 480 for DPB1. An early release covering roughly 640 HLA-typed donors comprised 250 to 350 gigabases of sequencing data and 85 million to 100 million unique TCR sequences. Both class I and class II loci were covered by HLA typing, at four-digit resolution. Points the paper makes about the study in general: Because the 87-base-pair reads could not distinguish some IMGT-functional V segments, including TRBV6-2 and TRBV6-3, those segments were excluded. Immune exposure information for the cohort was limited to CMV serostatus. Linkage disequilibrium might explain the correlated functional status among segregating V segments, but an unknown experimental factor could not be ruled out. A later genetic analysis reported fewer N-insertions in productive TCRs among donors in an Asian-associated ancestry cluster than the approximately 700-donor mean. A further reported finding was that TCR beta sequences accurately predicted the HLA-A and HLA-B alleles for most subjects in the first cohort. A total of some 180 TCR beta chains were listed by the study as associated with cytomegalovirus. In a later analysis, several top co-occurrence clusters were reported to appear linked to parvovirus B19, influenza, CMV and Epstein-Barr virus. The classifier was reported to diagnose cytomegalovirus status with high specificity and sensitivity in both the original and validation cohorts. Sequencing depth was assumed to be roughly uniform across donors in the presence/absence analyses, though that assumption may not hold. In a later analysis, HLA-associated TCR beta chains showed more clonal expansion and lower generation probabilities than non-associated chains that were equally common. Only TCR beta chains were sequenced in this cohort, and the absence of alpha or paired-chain data limited detectable features. A group of highly shared sequence variants was considered likely to be a technical artifact of the sequencing pipeline. In a later analysis, around 17,000 TCR beta sequences were associated with specific HLA alleles at a false discovery rate of 0.05. HLA typing was unavailable for some donors at each locus, so association tests used only the typed subset. Most TCR sequences were seen in very few donors, while some public TCRs were found in many individuals. In a later analysis, the rate of TCR association differed among HLA loci, with DRB1 alleles having the most associated TCRs and HLA-C alleles having the fewest. According to the authors, the approach could potentially be generalized to other disease states and immunological phenotypes. In an earlier analysis of around 600 of the donors, most TCR beta V segments were observed in productive rearrangements about 87% or about 30% of the time, broadly matching IMGT annotations. According to a later analysis, most CMV-associated TCR beta chains appeared to be HLA-restricted, and the HLA associations seemed to be driven largely by CMV exposure. Three of the identified cytomegalovirus-associated TCR beta chains were confirmed in vitro to be specific for cytomegalovirus antigens. V-gene and J-gene trimming of TCR beta chains was associated with a missense DCLRE1C variant in a later genetic analysis, and the association was replicated in an independent cohort. When HLA alleles, especially DR and DQ, strongly co-occurred, TCR associations were difficult to assign to individual alleles. The earlier analysis of some 540 of the donors excluded approximately 17 rarely observed V segments, including chromosome 9 orphons, because counts were too low.

The specimen sequenced was PBMCs. This receptor was identified in a girl aged 2 to 10 in good health and CMV-seropositive. This chain joins TRBV7-9 to TRBJ1-2; the D gene is perhaps TRBD1, on 5 matching bases. The DNA sequence is TGTGCCAGCAGCCCCGACAGAAATAACTATGGCTACACCTTC. Its protein reads: CASSPDRNNYGYTF.